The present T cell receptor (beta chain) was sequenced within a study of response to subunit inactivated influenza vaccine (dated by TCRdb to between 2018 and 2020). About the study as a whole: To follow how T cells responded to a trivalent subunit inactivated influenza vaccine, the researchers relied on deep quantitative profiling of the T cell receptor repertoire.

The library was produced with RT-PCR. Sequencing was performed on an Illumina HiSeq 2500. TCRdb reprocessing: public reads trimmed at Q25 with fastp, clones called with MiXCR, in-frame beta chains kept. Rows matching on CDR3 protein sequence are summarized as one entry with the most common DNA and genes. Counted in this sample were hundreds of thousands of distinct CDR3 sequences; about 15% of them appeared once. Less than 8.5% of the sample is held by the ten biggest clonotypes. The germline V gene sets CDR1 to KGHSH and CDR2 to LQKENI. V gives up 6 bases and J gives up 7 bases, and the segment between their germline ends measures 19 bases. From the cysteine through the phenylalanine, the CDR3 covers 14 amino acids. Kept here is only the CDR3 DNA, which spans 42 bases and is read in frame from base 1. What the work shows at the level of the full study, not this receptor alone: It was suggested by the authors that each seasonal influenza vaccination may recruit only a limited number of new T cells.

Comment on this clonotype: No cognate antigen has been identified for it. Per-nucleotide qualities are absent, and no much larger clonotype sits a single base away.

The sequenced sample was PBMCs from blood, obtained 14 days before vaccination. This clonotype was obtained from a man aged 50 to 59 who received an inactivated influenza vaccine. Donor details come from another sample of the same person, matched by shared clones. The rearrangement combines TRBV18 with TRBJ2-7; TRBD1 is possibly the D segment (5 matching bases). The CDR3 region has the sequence CASSQQDMPGEQYF. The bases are TGTGCCAGCTCTCAGCAGGACATGCCTGGGGAGCAGTACTTC.